Only one count was recorded for the clone carrying this T cell receptor (beta chain). The CDR3 is 19 amino acids. Germline lookup yields CDR1 SEHNR and CDR2 FQNEAQ (reference sequence). V gave up 3 bases and J gave up 0 bases; unmatched junction bases: 11. This specimen comes from a study of blood T cell repertoires in COVID-19. About the research overall: The study drew acute and convalescent COVID-19 samples from the United States, Italy and Spain. The analysed material was cDNA or gDNA that came from T cells, B-cell-depleted T cells, or PBMCs.

The protocol was immunoSEQ multiplex PCR, while the TCRdb copy is restricted to in-frame clones and leaves out a portion. The data hold over 200,000 clones, with just over 85% observed a single time. Sequenced material: peripheral blood. This clonotype originated in a man aged 30 to 45 who had recovered from COVID-19. This chain joins TRBV7-9 and TRBJ2-6; 7 nucleotides align to TRBD2. The CDR3 bases are TGTGCCAGCAGCTTCAGCGGGGAACTCCCGAGCTCTGGGGCCAACGTCCTGACTTTC. Translation gives CASSFSGELPSSGANVLTF.